This TCR beta chain was sequenced during a study of T-cell memory formation after mild COVID-19. Study-wide findings and caveats: Whereas later expanders leaned CD4+, clones contracting day 15 to 85 showed a balanced CD4/CD8 makeup. Detection of some responders pre-infection suggested pre-existing cross-reactive memory T cells participated.

The germline V and J ends were trimmed by 3 bases and 8 bases, with 11 bases remaining between them. The CDR3 contains 13 residues. Constant-segment-primed 5'RACE gave TCR alpha and TCR beta cDNA libraries with sample barcodes and UMIs. TCRdb itself ran the 5' RACE reads through MiXCR, one entry per CDR3 protein. The sample comprises around 29,000 distinct CDR3 sequences, more than 10% of which are singletons, and roughly 15% rests with the top ten. As for this clonotype: Antigen specificity is unknown.

The clonotype originates from an adult woman who had mild COVID-19 (a few samples of this study predate the infection). Cell type and time point are not known. The rearrangement joins TRBV12-3 or TRBV12-4 to TRBJ2-1; possible D gene TRBD1, 6 bases. Sequencing input: PBMCs or a T cell subset sorted from them (not recorded which). CDR3 in amino acids: CASSLTGVHEQFF. The DNA for the CDR3 is TGTGCCAGCAGTTTGACAGGCGTCCATGAGCAGTTCTTC.